A single TCR delta chain is shown here with its context. TCRdb's protein, taken from a much larger clone, differs from this DNA's translation at residue 6, likely owing to a read error; the protein displayed comes from the DNA. With CATT, TCRdb re-called clones from the multiplex PCR reads. The data show approximately 90,000 delta-chain clones, 0.9% to 1% seen once. This sample was taken from a study of γδ T cells in repeated Plasmodium falciparum infection. Study details: Malian repertoires were sampled cross-sectionally without transmission and longitudinally through febrile malaria.

Sequencing was carried out using gamma-delta T cells from blood. The sequence was collected from a pool of human donors (malaria-infected and uninfected, not separated).

In nucleotides, the CDR3 is TGTGCTCTTGTGGTTATCATTACTGGGGGACTCCAGCACACGTACACCGATAAACTCATCTTT. Translated, it gives CALVVIITGGLQHTYTDKLIF. The V and J genes are TRDV1 and TRDJ1, with TRDD3 identical over 9 bases. The J gene was not available in TCRdb and was assigned here by matching the DNA to germline segments. This CDR3 region has 21 residues. CDR1 and CDR2 (germline): TSWWSYY, QGS. V trimming: 7 bases; J trimming: 0 bases; junction bases outside the gene matches: 24.